This TCR beta chain was obtained from a study of blood T cell repertoires in COVID-19. For the study at large: Acute and convalescent COVID-19 samples came from the United States, Italy and Spain. PBMCs, B-cell-depleted T cells, or T cells were the source of the cDNA or gDNA that made up the material.

This CDR3 is built from 13 residues. The V end lost 6 bases, the J end lost 4 bases, and 10 bases lay between the germline ends. The germline V gene has CDR1 KGHSH and CDR2 LQKENI. How the authors handled the data: Estimation of nucleated cell counts relied on the amplification of reference gene primers. Sequencing was performed with immunoSEQ multiplex PCR; in TCRdb, only in-frame clones are kept and a portion is missing. The DNA gave D and trimming, while V, J and clone size come from that table. The sample includes about 90,000 clones, roughly nine tenths of them seen just once. The TCR comes from a male donor with acute or convalescent COVID-19. The sample consisted of peripheral blood. This sequence joins TRBV18 and TRBJ1-3; possibly TRBD1 for D (5 bases). CDR3 residues: CASSSTEGNTIYF. CDR3 bases: TGTGCCAGCTCCTCGACAGAAGGAAACACCATATATTTT.